A single count supports the clone carrying this T cell receptor beta chain. Its antigen is still unknown. The data belong to a study of a mutant IDH1 vaccine in newly diagnosed glioma. At the level of the study: Vaccination followed radiotherapy alone by 4-6 weeks, or accompanied temozolomide cycles. Before enrollment, the patients had been treated with radiotherapy alone, temozolomide alone, or both together. Most of them had received both.

General study findings and limits: Among patients, around 95% showed immune responses induced by the vaccine.

This CDR3 is built from 15 residues. Germline CDR1 is SGHNT and CDR2 is YYREEE (reference sequence). The ends were cut back, 0 bases at V and 0 bases at J, with 10 bases in the middle. Time point given: week 5, during vaccination. Each dose of the vaccine consisted of 300 ug of mutant IDH1 20-mer peptide, with topical imiquimod. Produced via immunoSEQ multiplex PCR; TCRdb's table is partial and in-frame only. The sample shows about 36,000 clones, 80% to 90% of them seen only once. The TCR sequence derives from a man aged 50-59 years with glioma. This chain uses TRBV5-4 with TRBJ2-7; no definite D call. This specimen consisted of PBMCs, obtained from a glioma patient whose treatment included an IDH1 peptide vaccine. CDR3 sequence reads: CASSLGGSSSYEQYF. CDR3 DNA sequence: TGTGCCAGCAGCTTGGGTGGTTCCTCCTCCTACGAGCAGTACTTC.